This is a list of T cell receptor beta chains from one sample in a study of cytomegalovirus exposure and HLA in healthy donors. The method was immunoSEQ multiplex PCR; TCRdb's version includes in-frame clones alone and lacks a portion of them. The sample has over 150,000 clones; almost 80% are singletons. Sequencing was performed on PBMCs. These receptors came from a woman between 18 and 29 years old in good health and CMV-seronegative. Each CDR3 is given with its conserved first and last residue. Fields, in order: clone size, V gene, J gene, D gene, CDR3 DNA, CDR3 protein. The D gene is left open where the match is weak. Clone size appears in some rows only: once, few, many, or a class for an expanded clone.

abundance: NA; v_gene: TRBV19; j_gene: TRBJ1-1; d_gene: TRBD1; CDR3nt: TGTGCCAGTATATGGGGACAGGGGACGACTGAAGCTTTCTTT; CDR3aa: CASIWGQGTTEAFF
abundance: NA; v_gene: TRBV7-9; j_gene: TRBJ2-7; d_gene: TRBD2; CDR3nt: TGTGCCAGCAGCCCATTGACTAGCGGTTCCTACGAGCAGTACTTC; CDR3aa: CASSPLTSGSYEQYF
abundance: NA; v_gene: TRBV5-5; j_gene: TRBJ2-7; d_gene: NA; CDR3nt: TGTGCCAGCAGCTTGGTAACTCCCTACGAGCAGTACTTC; CDR3aa: CASSLVTPYEQYF
abundance: NA; v_gene: TRBV5-1; j_gene: TRBJ2-1; d_gene: NA; CDR3nt: TGCGCCAGCAGCTTGGCCCGGGGGGCAGGGTTCAATGAGCAGTTCTTC; CDR3aa: CASSLARGAGFNEQFF
abundance: NA; v_gene: TRBV7-2; j_gene: TRBJ2-2; d_gene: TRBD1; CDR3nt: TGTGCCAGCAGCTTAGTATCTACAGGGGCCGGGGAGCTGTTTTTT; CDR3aa: CASSLVSTGAGELFF
abundance: NA; v_gene: TRBV11-3; j_gene: TRBJ1-6; d_gene: TRBD1; CDR3nt: TGTGCCAGCAGCTTAGCAGGGGGCCAGTCACCCCTCCACTTT; CDR3aa: CASSLAGGQSPLHF
abundance: NA; v_gene: TRBV7-6; j_gene: TRBJ1-2; d_gene: NA; CDR3nt: TGTGCCAGCAGCGGACCAGGGTCTGGCTACACCTTC; CDR3aa: CASSGPGSGYTF
abundance: NA; v_gene: TRBV14; j_gene: TRBJ2-7; d_gene: NA; CDR3nt: TGTGCCAGCAGCCTCGGGGACGAGCAGTACTTC; CDR3aa: CASSLGDEQYF
abundance: NA; v_gene: TRBV4-1; j_gene: TRBJ2-1; d_gene: TRBD2; CDR3nt: TGCGCCAGCAGCAGAAACCCCACTAGCGGGGGGGCGGGTGAGCAGTTCTTC; CDR3aa: CASSRNPTSGGAGEQFF
abundance: NA; v_gene: TRBV27; j_gene: TRBJ1-4; d_gene: TRBD1; CDR3nt: TGTGCCAGCGGTGACAGGGTTGGTAATGAAAAACTGTTTTTT; CDR3aa: CASGDRVGNEKLFF
abundance: NA; v_gene: TRBV7-2; j_gene: TRBJ2-1; d_gene: NA; CDR3nt: TGTGCCAGCAGCTTAGGGGGGGGCCTATCCTACAATGAGCAGTTCTTC; CDR3aa: CASSLGGGLSYNEQFF
abundance: once; v_gene: TRBV5-1; j_gene: TRBJ2-7; d_gene: NA; CDR3nt: TGCGCCAGCAGTGCTCTTAGCGGCTCCTACGAGCAGTACTTC; CDR3aa: CASSALSGSYEQYF
abundance: NA; v_gene: TRBV5-1; j_gene: TRBJ2-1; d_gene: NA; CDR3nt: TGCGCCAGCAGCTTGGGAGACAATGAGCAGTTCTTC; CDR3aa: CASSLGDNEQFF
abundance: NA; v_gene: TRBV28; j_gene: TRBJ2-3; d_gene: NA; CDR3nt: TGTGCCAGCAGTTACCCCCAGAGACCGGCGGGGGCAGTCACAGATACGCAGTATTTT; CDR3aa: CASSYPQRPAGAVTDTQYF
abundance: NA; v_gene: TRBV7-3; j_gene: TRBJ1-5; d_gene: TRBD1; CDR3nt: TGTGCCAGCAGCTTATTCGGGGACAGGGGGAATAGGGGCAATCAGCCCCAGCATTTT; CDR3aa: CASSLFGDRGNRGNQPQHF
abundance: few; v_gene: TRBV4-1; j_gene: TRBJ2-4; d_gene: NA; CDR3nt: TGCGCCAGCAGCCATCCAGGACTAGCCAAAAACATTCAGTACTTC; CDR3aa: CASSHPGLAKNIQYF
abundance: once; v_gene: TRBV5-4; j_gene: TRBJ2-3; d_gene: NA; CDR3nt: TGTGCCAGCAGCTTGGAAGCGGGTGTAACAGATACGCAGTATTTT; CDR3aa: CASSLEAGVTDTQYF
abundance: NA; v_gene: TRBV25-1; j_gene: TRBJ1-5; d_gene: NA; CDR3nt: TGTGAAAGGGGGGGGGCTCGCAATCAGCCCCAGCATTTT; CDR3aa: CERGGARNQPQHF
abundance: NA; v_gene: TRBV27; j_gene: TRBJ1-5; d_gene: TRBD1; CDR3nt: TGTGCCAGCAGTTGGGACAGGGCGCAGCCCCAGCATTTT; CDR3aa: CASSWDRAQPQHF
abundance: NA; v_gene: TRBV19; j_gene: TRBJ2-7; d_gene: TRBD1; CDR3nt: TGTGCCAGTAAGGAGGGACAGGGGTCCTACGAGCAGTACTTC; CDR3aa: CASKEGQGSYEQYF
abundance: NA; v_gene: TRBV7-6; j_gene: TRBJ2-3; d_gene: TRBD2; CDR3nt: TGTGCCAGCAGCTCTAGCGGGAGCCGCGCAGATACGCAGTATTTT; CDR3aa: CASSSSGSRADTQYF
abundance: NA; v_gene: TRBV5-1; j_gene: TRBJ2-5; d_gene: NA; CDR3nt: TGCGCCAGCAGCGAGGGATTCCCCTTGCACTTC; CDR3aa: CASSEGFPLHF
abundance: once; v_gene: TRBV15; j_gene: TRBJ2-1; d_gene: TRBD2; CDR3nt: TGTGCCACCAGCAGAGGGACTAGCGGGGGGAGGAATGAGCAGTTCTTC; CDR3aa: CATSRGTSGGRNEQFF
abundance: NA; v_gene: TRBV7-3; j_gene: TRBJ2-1; d_gene: TRBD1; CDR3nt: TGTGCCAGCAGCTTGGGGAGCAGGGGGATCTACAATGAGCAGTTCTTC; CDR3aa: CASSLGSRGIYNEQFF
abundance: NA; v_gene: TRBV2; j_gene: TRBJ2-7; d_gene: NA; CDR3nt: TGTGCCAGCAGGGACAACTCCTACGAGCAGTACTTC; CDR3aa: CASRDNSYEQYF
abundance: NA; v_gene: TRBV20-1; j_gene: TRBJ1-2; d_gene: NA; CDR3nt: TGCAGTGCGCCTAGAAGTGGCTACACCTTC; CDR3aa: CSAPRSGYTF
abundance: NA; v_gene: TRBV28; j_gene: TRBJ1-2; d_gene: NA; CDR3nt: TGTGCCAGCAGTCTCAGTCATGGGAGAGATGGGAGCGGCTACACCTTC; CDR3aa: CASSLSHGRDGSGYTF
abundance: NA; v_gene: TRBV7-9; j_gene: TRBJ1-1; d_gene: NA; CDR3nt: TGTGCCAGCAGCTTAAGTACGCGGGGCACTGAAGCTTTCTTT; CDR3aa: CASSLSTRGTEAFF
abundance: NA; v_gene: TRBV28; j_gene: TRBJ2-2; d_gene: NA; CDR3nt: TGTGCCAGCAGCCAGGCGACCGGGGAGCTGTTTTTT; CDR3aa: CASSQATGELFF
abundance: NA; v_gene: TRBV5-1; j_gene: TRBJ2-2; d_gene: TRBD2; CDR3nt: TGCGCCAGCAGGTGGAGCGGGAGTGACACCGGGGAGCTGTTTTTT; CDR3aa: CASRWSGSDTGELFF
abundance: NA; v_gene: TRBV6-5; j_gene: TRBJ1-1; d_gene: NA; CDR3nt: TGTGCCAGCAGTTACGAGGGGGGGGTCACTGAAGCTTTCTTT; CDR3aa: CASSYEGGVTEAFF
abundance: NA; v_gene: TRBV19; j_gene: TRBJ2-7; d_gene: TRBD1; CDR3nt: TGTGCCAGTAGTATGTCGAAGACAGGGCTATTCGAGCAGTACTTC; CDR3aa: CASSMSKTGLFEQYF
abundance: NA; v_gene: TRBV9; j_gene: TRBJ1-1; d_gene: NA; CDR3nt: TGTGCCAGCAGCCTGCGGGGGGGGCAGAGAGCTTTCTTT; CDR3aa: CASSLRGGQRAFF
abundance: NA; v_gene: TRBV6-5; j_gene: TRBJ1-1; d_gene: TRBD1; CDR3nt: TGTGCCAGCAGTTATTGGACAGGACGGAACACTGAAGCTTTCTTT; CDR3aa: CASSYWTGRNTEAFF
abundance: NA; v_gene: TRBV11-1; j_gene: TRBJ2-3; d_gene: TRBD1; CDR3nt: TGTGCCAGCAGCTTGGACAGGGTTGAGCAGTATTTT; CDR3aa: CASSLDRVEQYF
abundance: NA; v_gene: TRBV6-1; j_gene: TRBJ1-2; d_gene: NA; CDR3nt: TGTGCCAGCAGTGAAGGACAGAGTTACTATGGCTACACCTTC; CDR3aa: CASSEGQSYYGYTF
abundance: NA; v_gene: TRBV5-4; j_gene: TRBJ1-3; d_gene: NA; CDR3nt: TGTGCCAGCAGCTTGGGACAGGATGGAAACACCATATATTTT; CDR3aa: CASSLGQDGNTIYF
abundance: NA; v_gene: TRBV7-9; j_gene: TRBJ2-7; d_gene: TRBD1; CDR3nt: TGTGCCAGCAGTTTGGGACAGAACGAGCAGTACTTC; CDR3aa: CASSLGQNEQYF
abundance: few; v_gene: TRBV5-6; j_gene: TRBJ2-5; d_gene: NA; CDR3nt: TGTGCCAGCAACCCTCAGGGGTCGCAGACCCAGTACTTC; CDR3aa: CASNPQGSQTQYF
abundance: NA; v_gene: TRBV29-1; j_gene: TRBJ1-5; d_gene: NA; CDR3nt: TGCAGCGTTGGAATAGGGGCCGGGGGTAGCAATCAGCCCCAGCATTTT; CDR3aa: CSVGIGAGGSNQPQHF
abundance: NA; v_gene: TRBV7-3; j_gene: TRBJ2-3; d_gene: TRBD2; CDR3nt: TGTGCCAGCAGCGCTGGGACTAGCGGGAGTTCAGATACGCAGTATTTT; CDR3aa: CASSAGTSGSSDTQYF
abundance: NA; v_gene: TRBV6-1; j_gene: TRBJ1-2; d_gene: TRBD1; CDR3nt: TGTGCCAGCCTCGGGACAGCGGATGGCTACACCTTC; CDR3aa: CASLGTADGYTF
abundance: NA; v_gene: TRBV7-2; j_gene: TRBJ1-6; d_gene: NA; CDR3nt: TGTGCCAGCAGCCCAATCCAGGGTGGTAATTCACCCCTCCACTTT; CDR3aa: CASSPIQGGNSPLHF
abundance: NA; v_gene: TRBV2; j_gene: TRBJ2-3; d_gene: TRBD2; CDR3nt: TGTGCCAGCACGACTAGCGGGGGGCCAGATACGCAGTATTTT; CDR3aa: CASTTSGGPDTQYF
abundance: once; v_gene: TRBV4-1; j_gene: TRBJ1-5; d_gene: TRBD1; CDR3nt: TGCGCCAGCAGCCAAGCGTACGTCGGGACAGGGTATGATAGCAATCAGCCCCAGCATTTT; CDR3aa: CASSQAYVGTGYDSNQPQHF
abundance: few; v_gene: TRBV29-1; j_gene: TRBJ2-7; d_gene: NA; CDR3nt: TGCAGCGTGGGTCGGGGGTACGGCTCCTACGAGCAGTACTTC; CDR3aa: CSVGRGYGSYEQYF
abundance: NA; v_gene: TRBV10-1; j_gene: TRBJ1-5; d_gene: TRBD1; CDR3nt: TGCGCCAGCAGTTCCAGGGGGCGGGAACAGCCCCAGCATTTT; CDR3aa: CASSSRGREQPQHF
abundance: NA; v_gene: TRBV27; j_gene: TRBJ1-2; d_gene: TRBD1; CDR3nt: TGTGCCAGCTCACGGACAGGGTCGTTCCGTGGCTACACCTTC; CDR3aa: CASSRTGSFRGYTF
abundance: NA; v_gene: TRBV6-5; j_gene: TRBJ1-1; d_gene: NA; CDR3nt: TGTGCCAGCACTCCCACAGAAATGAACACTGAAGCTTTCTTT; CDR3aa: CASTPTEMNTEAFF
abundance: NA; v_gene: TRBV18; j_gene: TRBJ2-7; d_gene: TRBD2; CDR3nt: TGTGCCAGCTCACCACGGACGGGGACTATATTCGAGCAGTACTTC; CDR3aa: CASSPRTGTIFEQYF
abundance: NA; v_gene: TRBV28; j_gene: TRBJ1-5; d_gene: NA; CDR3nt: TGTGCCAGCAGTTTCCGGGTACGCAATCAGCCCCAGCATTTT; CDR3aa: CASSFRVRNQPQHF
abundance: NA; v_gene: TRBV10-1; j_gene: TRBJ2-2; d_gene: TRBD1; CDR3nt: TGCGCCAGCAGACCGGGACAGGGATTAGGGAACACCGGGGAGCTGTTTTTT; CDR3aa: CASRPGQGLGNTGELFF
abundance: NA; v_gene: TRBV27; j_gene: TRBJ2-1; d_gene: NA; CDR3nt: TGTGCCAGCGGTTCTGGGAGATACAATGAGCAGTTCTTC; CDR3aa: CASGSGRYNEQFF
abundance: NA; v_gene: TRBV4-1; j_gene: TRBJ1-1; d_gene: TRBD1; CDR3nt: TGCGCCAGCAGCCAAGATGGGACAGACACTGAAGCTTTCTTT; CDR3aa: CASSQDGTDTEAFF